The 30 T cell receptor beta chains below come from one sample, sequenced in a study of regulatory T cells in long-lasting Graves disease. As to time point: persistent/refractory GD, antithyroid drugs over 5 years with positive TRAb. From RNA extracted from PBMCs, the TCR library was made. Arm-PCR of CDR3 regions and iRepertoire HTBI primers were used to build TCR beta libraries. Each CDR3 protein gets one entry after TCRdb re-called the multiplex PCR reads with MiXCR. This sample has about 470,000 distinct CDR3 sequences, with about a fifth found just once. The starting material was peripheral blood mononuclear cells (PBMCs), obtained when the disease was refractory, from a patient treated with antithyroid drugs. The receptors were sampled from a female donor with Graves disease.

This clonotype has only a few counts. A clone one base away is much larger, so this may be a read error. V gene TRBV29-1 combines with J gene TRBJ1-2; 7 bases fit TRBD1. CDR1 SQVTM and CDR2 ANQGSEA come from the germline V gene. Trimming at V came to 4 bases and at J to 7 bases, leaving 9 bases not matched to a gene. The CDR3 sequence is 13 residues long. The CDR3 bases are TGCAGCGTTGTACAGGGGCCCTCCTGTGGCTACACCTTC. Protein sequence: CSVVQGPSCGYTF.

Comment on this clonotype: At one of its ends the junction is not consistent with the germline gene, which may arise from a read error. The chain links TRBV11-1 to TRBJ1-2, with TRBD1 matching over 7 bases. The CDR3 runs 16 residues. CDR1 SGHAT and CDR2 FQDESV come from the germline V gene (reference sequence). The DNA of the CDR3 is TGCGCCAGCAGCTGGGGCCGGGACAGCAAATCGGATGGCTACACCTTC. Protein: CASSWGRDSKSDGYTF.

The sample holds many counts of this clonotype. The chain employs TRBV7-8 and TRBJ2-5; D remains unclear. This CDR3 spans 14 amino acids. CDR1 and CDR2 from the germline V gene are SGHVS and FQNEAQ. The ends were cut back, 3 bases at V and 0 bases at J, with 8 bases in the middle. The CDR3 coding sequence is TGTGCCAGCAGCTTGTGGCGGAACCAAGAGACCCAGTACTTC. This translates into CASSLWRNQETQYF.

The rearrangement links TRBV7-2 to TRBJ1-1, with D perhaps TRBD1 (5 bases). The CDR3 contains 15 residues. Germline V gene data show CDR1 as SGHTA and CDR2 as FQGNSA. The V end lost 1 base, the J end lost 11 bases, and 20 bases lay between the germline ends. CDR3 nucleotides: TGTGCCAGCAGCTTAGGAGGGGCGCAGAGGGTCCAGGCTTTCTTT. Its protein product is CASSLGGAQRVQAFF.

This clonotype was counted a few times. The V gene is TRBV3-1, the J gene TRBJ1-1; the D gene is possibly TRBD1 (5 bases). V lost 0 bases to trimming and J lost 6 bases, with 11 bases between them. The germline gives CDR1 LGHDT, CDR2 YNNKEL (reference sequence). There are 14 residues in the CDR3. CDR3 coding DNA: TGTGCCAGCAGCCAAGAGGGGACTCGGGCTGAAGCTTTCTTT. Residues: CASSQEGTRAEAFF.

CDR3: CASSMGQAGDQYF. The CDR3 nucleotides are TGTGCCAGCAGTATGGGACAGGCCGGGGATCAGTACTTC. The chain couples TRBV6-1 to TRBJ2-7, with 8 bases matching TRBD1. V shed 5 bases, J shed 10 bases, and the junction held 10 bases outside the gene matches. Germline V gene sequence: CDR1 MNHNS, CDR2 SASEGT. The CDR3 runs to 13 residues.

The V call is TRBV5-6, the J call TRBJ1-1; 9 bases agree with TRBD1. V shed 3 bases, J shed 5 bases, and the junction held 11 bases outside the gene matches. This CDR3 has 16 amino acids. CDR1 is SGHDT and CDR2 is YYEEEE in the germline V gene. The CDR3 loop reads CASSWETGGVVTEAFF. The CDR3 DNA is TGTGCCAGCAGCTGGGAGACAGGGGGAGTCGTGACTGAAGCTTTCTTT.

This clonotype was seen more than once but under ten times. V and J are TRBV6-4 and TRBJ2-6; either TRBD1 or TRBD2 may supply D (5 bases each). The CDR3 contains 13 residues. Germline V gene sequence: CDR1 MRHNA, CDR2 SNTAGT. V shed 8 bases and J shed 7 bases, with 12 bases lying between them. CDR3 region: CASQVGEANVLTF. The CDR3 region has the DNA TGTGCCAGCCAAGTGGGGGAAGCCAACGTCCTGACTTTC.

This clonotype was picked up a small number of times. The chain couples TRBV7-2 to TRBJ2-4, with no clear D. The CDR3 spans 14 residues. V was trimmed by 5 bases and J by 4 bases, leaving 12 bases between them. Looked up from germline, CDR1 is SGHTA and CDR2 is FQGNSA. DNA for the CDR3: TGTGCCAGCAGCGATACCTATAGTAAAAACATTCAGTACTTC. Translating it yields CASSDTYSKNIQYF.

This clonotype has just a few counts. This chain uses TRBV6-5 with TRBJ2-5; unclear D gene. The CDR3 is made up of 18 amino acids. Trimming pared 4 bases from V and 3 bases from J, leaving 24 bases between. Germline V gene sequence: CDR1 MNHEY, CDR2 SVGAGI. The CDR3 coding sequence is TGTGCCAGCAGTTCCCCCTCGAGTTCAGCCCGACCTAAAGAGACCCAGTACTTC. Amino acid sequence: CASSSPSSSARPKETQYF.

This chain uses TRBV7-2 with TRBJ2-7; D is possibly TRBD2 (5 bases). Germline V gene data show CDR1 as SGHTA and CDR2 as FQGNSA. CDR3 length: 16 amino acids. V was shortened by 1 base and J by 2 bases, with 15 bases between the two germline ends. DNA of the CDR3: TGTGCCAGCAGCTTAGGCCCTGCCAGCGGTCCCTACGAGCAGTACTTC. This translates into CASSLGPASGPYEQYF.

The chain links TRBV4-1 to TRBJ2-7; D may be TRBD1 or TRBD2 (5 bases each). V lost 6 bases, J lost 2 bases, and 17 bases lay in between. The CDR3 has 15 residues. The germline V gene encodes CDR1 MGHRA and CDR2 YSYEKL. The CDR3 DNA sequence: TGCGCCAGCAGACGCGTCAGGGACGCTACCTACGAGCAGTACTTC. Protein sequence: CASRRVRDATYEQYF.

This clonotype appeared a few times. The gene calls are TRBV24-1 and TRBJ2-5; D call uncertain. In germline, CDR1 is KGHDR, CDR2 SFDVKD. The CDR3 sequence is 12 residues long. V gave up 4 bases and J gave up 2 bases, with 4 bases separating them. CDR3 residues: CATSDRQETQYF. The CDR3 DNA is TGTGCCACCAGTGACAGGCAAGAGACCCAGTACTTC.

About this clonotype: Just one base apart from a much larger clone, this may be a read error. The CDR3 here is CATSRDWGRTEGYQETQYF. CDR3 DNA: TGTGCCACCAGCAGAGATTGGGGACGGACAGAGGGGTACCAAGAGACCCAGTACTTC. The chain joins TRBV15 to TRBJ2-5, with D possibly being TRBD1 (6 bases). CDR3 length: 19 residues. Per germline, CDR1 LNHNV and CDR2 YYDKDF (reference sequence). The V end was cut by 0 bases, the J end by 0 bases, with 20 bases between.

This clonotype was detected many times. The chain uses TRBV28 and TRBJ1-2; D possibly corresponds to TRBD1 (6 bases). Germline V gives CDR1 MDHEN, CDR2 SYDVKM. The CDR3 length is 13 residues. Trimming took off 2 bases at V and 10 bases at J, with 14 bases between the two ends. CDR3 coding DNA: TGTGCCAGCAGTTTACCTATCCCGGGACACTACACCTTC. Its protein product is CASSLPIPGHYTF.

This clonotype was detected ten times or more. This sequence joins TRBV6-9 and TRBJ2-1; 8 bases fit TRBD2. J was trimmed by 5 bases and V by 3 bases; bases with no gene match: 6. Germline V gene sequence: CDR1 MNHGY, CDR2 SVAAGI. The CDR3 covers 15 residues. The CDR3 sequence is CASSYSRGGDNEQFF. In nucleotides, the CDR3 is TGTGCCAGCAGTTACTCTCGGGGGGGGGACAATGAGCAGTTCTTC.

The genes are TRBV9 and TRBJ1-2; D ambiguous. The CDR3 has 13 residues. The germline V gene has CDR1 SGDLS and CDR2 YYNGEE. V dropped 0 bases and J dropped 4 bases, with 7 bases sitting between them. The CDR3 region has the DNA TGTGCCAGCAGCGTAGAACCGGGCTATGGCTACACCTTC. Amino acid sequence: CASSVEPGYGYTF.

This clonotype was counted a few times. This chain links TRBV30 with TRBJ2-7, with TRBD1 matching over 9 bases. In germline, CDR1 is GTSNPN, CDR2 SVGIG (reference sequence). The V and J ends lost 0 bases and 5 bases, in that order; junction bases with no gene match: 5. The CDR3 has 14 residues. The CDR3 DNA reads TGTGCCTGGAGTGTAATTGGGACAGGGAACGAGCAGTACTTC. Translating it yields CAWSVIGTGNEQYF.

The CDR3 nucleotides read TGTGCCAGCAGCTACGGACAGGGACCGTACTACGAGCAGTACTTC. This gives the protein CASSYGQGPYYEQYF. The chain is built from TRBV27 and TRBJ2-7; 8 bases are shared with TRBD1. This CDR3 region has 15 residues. J was trimmed by 3 bases and V by 6 bases; bases with no gene match: 10. CDR1 and CDR2 from the germline V gene are MNHEY and SMNVEV (reference sequence).

This clonotype has a count of ten or more. The gene calls are TRBV10-3 and TRBJ1-1; no reliable D call. V was pared by 2 bases and J by 1 base, with 11 bases between. Germline CDR1 reads ENHRY; CDR2 reads SYGVKD. CDR3 length equals 15 residues. DNA of the CDR3: TGTGCCATCAGTGAGCGTGGGTGGGAGAACACTGAAGCTTTCTTT. As protein: CAISERGWENTEAFF.

This clonotype was seen more than once but under ten times. A much larger clone sits a single nucleotide away, making a read error possible. CDR3 coding DNA: TGTGCCAGCAGTCGGGCAACCCCACTTTTCGCTTTCTTT. Protein: CASSRATPLFAFF. This chain links TRBV28 with TRBJ1-1; D uncertain. The CDR3 is 13 amino acids. The germline V gene encodes CDR1 MDHEN and CDR2 SYDVKM. V was clipped by 5 bases and J by 11 bases, with 18 bases between them.

This clonotype was recorded a few times. A much larger clone sits a single nucleotide away, making a read error possible. The chain uses TRBV7-2 and TRBJ2-7, with TRBD1 as a possible D gene (6 bases). Germline CDR1 SGHTA, CDR2 FQGNSA. There are 15 residues in the CDR3. The CDR3 sequence: CAGSLRRGASYEQYF. The CDR3 DNA sequence: TGTGCCGGCAGCTTACGCAGGGGTGCGTCCTACGAGCAGTACTTC.

There are many counts of this clonotype. V is TRBV12-3 or TRBV12-4 and J is TRBJ2-7; 8 bases match TRBD2. The CDR3 has 15 amino acids. V trimming: 4 bases; J trimming: 4 bases; junction bases outside the gene matches: 9. CDR3 protein: CASSSREGPLYEQYF. For the CDR3, the DNA is TGTGCCAGCAGTTCCCGGGAGGGCCCGCTTTACGAGCAGTACTTC.

Remarks on this clonotype: A much larger clone lies one base from this, so it may be a read error. The chain recombines TRBV15 with TRBJ1-1; 7 nucleotides line up with TRBD1. The CDR3 length is 14 residues. CDR1 is LNHNV and CDR2 is YYDKDF in the germline V gene (reference sequence). J was trimmed by 3 bases and V by 8 bases; bases with no gene match: 9. The CDR3 loop reads CATSSLRGDTEAFF. DNA of the CDR3: TGTGCCACCTCTTCCCTCAGGGGGGACACTGAAGCTTTCTTT.

This clonotype was observed many times. V and J are TRBV19 and TRBJ1-2, with a possible D match to TRBD1 (6 bases). The germline gives CDR1 LNHDA, CDR2 SQIVND (reference sequence). Between the trimmed V and J ends, which lost 4 bases and 3 bases, there was a span of 15 bases. The CDR3 has 15 residues. This chain's CDR3 is CASSTPGQEYYGYTF. The CDR3 nucleotides read TGTGCCAGTAGTACTCCGGGACAAGAGTACTATGGCTACACCTTC.

This clonotype was detected many times. This chain links TRBV20-1 with TRBJ2-5, with 13 bases identical to TRBD2. CDR1 is DFQATT, CDR2 SNEGSKA, per germline (reference sequence). J was trimmed by 4 bases and V by 6 bases; bases with no gene match: 5. The CDR3 is 14 amino acids. The chain's CDR3 is CSAGLAGVGETQYF. The CDR3 coding sequence is TGCAGTGCCGGACTAGCGGGAGTGGGAGAGACCCAGTACTTC.

This chain joins TRBV6-1 and TRBJ1-2, with 8 nucleotides matching TRBD1. Germline loops: CDR1 MNHNS, CDR2 SASEGT. The CDR3 is 18 residues long. With V trimmed by 5 bases and J by 0 bases, 14 bases remained unmatched. CDR3 DNA sequence: TGTGCCAGCAGTCATCTGGGACAGGACAGCTTCACTAACTATGGCTACACCTTC. It is translated as CASSHLGQDSFTNYGYTF.

V and J are TRBV25-1 and TRBJ1-3; 7 bases align to TRBD1. Germline assignment: CDR1 MGHDK and CDR2 SYGVNS. CDR3 size: 17 residues. Germline trimming cut 2 bases from V and 0 bases from J; bases unmatched to any gene: 7. The CDR3: CASSEGLTGNSGNTIYF. Written as DNA, the CDR3 is TGTGCCAGCAGTGAAGGATTGACAGGGAACTCTGGAAACACCATATATTTT.

The chain combines TRBV15 with TRBJ1-2; TRBD1 is a possible D gene (5 bases). Trimming stripped 5 bases from V and 8 bases from J, with 24 bases between. The length of the CDR3 is 16 residues. In germline, CDR1 is LNHNV, CDR2 YYDKDF (reference sequence). This CDR3 reads CATSPRGKIMTGGYTF. The CDR3 DNA follows: TGTGCCACCAGCCCGAGGGGAAAGATTATGACGGGAGGCTACACCTTC.

This clonotype was detected only once. This could be a read error, since a much larger clone is one nucleotide away. This chain connects TRBV11-3 to TRBJ2-1; 8 bases align to TRBD2. J lost 10 bases, V lost 3 bases, and 2 bases had no gene match. The CDR3 runs 12 residues. In germline, CDR1 is SGHNT, CDR2 YENEEA. The CDR3: CASSFGGAEQFF. CDR3 coding DNA: TGTGCCAGCAGCTTCGGGGGGGCGGAGCAGTTCTTC.